This entry describes one T cell receptor (beta chain). The data were taken from a study of memory CD4+ T cells and cytomegalovirus serostatus. In the source study's methods: Out-of-frame sequences were removed, leaving 2,204,828 distinct TCRbeta sequences. Some clones are missing from TCRdb's copy, which holds only in-frame ones; the method was immunoSEQ multiplex PCR. That table furnishes V, J and clone size, whereas the DNA furnished D and trimming. Of about 44,000 clones listed, around 80% are singletons. Germline values: CDR1 SGHRS, CDR2 YFSETQ. The ends were cut back, 1 base at V and 1 base at J, with 8 bases in the middle. CDR3 length: 14 residues. Single viable CD3+CD4+CD8-CD45RO+ cells were sorted as the memory CD4+ T cells. Total CD4+ T cells were enriched by CD4 positive selection.

The clonotype was recovered from an adult in good health and CMV-seronegative. The sequenced material came from memory CD4+ T cells from blood. The V call is TRBV5-1, the J call TRBJ1-1; D is unresolved. This chain's CDR3 is CASSLSPANTEAFF. The CDR3 bases are TGCGCCAGCAGCTTGTCGCCAGCGAACACTGAAGCTTTCTTT.